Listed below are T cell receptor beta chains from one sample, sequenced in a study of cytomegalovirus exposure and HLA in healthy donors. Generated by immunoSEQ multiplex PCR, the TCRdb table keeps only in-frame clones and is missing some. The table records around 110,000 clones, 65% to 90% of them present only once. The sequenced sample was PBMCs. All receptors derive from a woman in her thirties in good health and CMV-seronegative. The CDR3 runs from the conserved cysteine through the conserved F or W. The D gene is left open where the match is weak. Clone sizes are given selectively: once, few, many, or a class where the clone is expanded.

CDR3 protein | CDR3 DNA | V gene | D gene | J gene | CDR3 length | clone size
CAWPKGTGEENTGELFF | TGTGCCTGGCCCAAAGGGACAGGGGAGGAGAACACCGGGGAGCTGTTTTTT | TRBV30 | TRBD1 | TRBJ2-2 | 17 | NA
CASLPGVGNTEAFF | TGCGCCAGCCTGCCGGGGGTTGGGAACACTGAAGCTTTCTTT | TRBV5-1 | NA | TRBJ1-1 | 14 | once
CASSLEDSRAFSGANVLTF | TGCGCCAGCAGCCTAGAGGACAGTCGAGCTTTCTCTGGGGCCAACGTCCTGACTTTC | TRBV4-1 | NA | TRBJ2-6 | 19 | few
CASSFPRGSGDEQYF | TGTGCCAGCAGTTTCCCTAGGGGGAGCGGGGACGAGCAGTACTTC | TRBV28 | NA | TRBJ2-7 | 15 | NA
CASSLGDRATNEKLFF | TGTGCCAGCAGCTTGGGGGACAGGGCAACTAATGAAAAACTGTTTTTT | TRBV5-4 | TRBD1 | TRBJ1-4 | 16 | NA
CASSRQLAGGTGELFF | TGTGCCAGCAGCAGACAACTAGCGGGAGGTACCGGGGAGCTGTTTTTT | TRBV7-8 | TRBD2 | TRBJ2-2 | 16 | NA
CASSLARGLGGSRHEQYF | TGTGCCAGCAGCTTAGCTAGAGGGTTAGGCGGGAGTCGCCACGAGCAGTACTTC | TRBV7-2 | TRBD2 | TRBJ2-7 | 18 | NA
CASSQDRGSGNTIYF | TGTGCCAGCAGCCAAGATCGGGGGTCTGGAAACACCATATATTTT | TRBV4-2 | NA | TRBJ1-3 | 15 | NA
CASSLSDRAYYEQYF | TGTGCCAGCAGCTTATCGGACAGGGCATACTACGAGCAGTACTTC | TRBV7-9 | TRBD1 | TRBJ2-7 | 15 | NA
CASSVARGKASGTIGELFF | TGTGCCAGCAGCGTAGCCAGGGGTAAGGCTAGCGGGACAATCGGGGAGCTGTTTTTT | TRBV9 | TRBD2 | TRBJ2-2 | 19 | NA
CASRQGTESFREKLFF | TGTGCCAGTAGGCAGGGGACCGAATCGTTTCGGGAAAAACTGTTTTTT | TRBV19 | NA | TRBJ1-4 | 16 | once
CASSQEVGAGSNNQPQHF | TGCGCCAGCAGCCAAGAAGTGGGGGCGGGTTCAAACAATCAGCCCCAGCATTTT | TRBV4-1 | NA | TRBJ1-5 | 18 | NA
CASSDTSGSSDTQYF | TGTGCCAGCAGTGACACTAGCGGGAGCTCAGATACGCAGTATTTT | TRBV6-4 | TRBD2 | TRBJ2-3 | 15 | many
CASSLGVINTEAFF | TGTGCCAGCAGTCTAGGGGTTATAAACACTGAAGCTTTCTTT | TRBV25-1 | NA | TRBJ1-1 | 14 | once
CASSLDVTSADTQYF | TGCGCCAGCAGCTTGGATGTGACTAGCGCAGATACGCAGTATTTT | TRBV5-1 | TRBD2 | TRBJ2-3 | 15 | NA
CASNPGGMRTGNTIYF | TGTGCCAGCAACCCGGGGGGGATGCGGACCGGAAACACCATATATTTT | TRBV28 | NA | TRBJ1-3 | 16 | NA
CASSLGQGASEQYF | TGTGCCAGCAGCCTTGGACAGGGGGCGTCCGAGCAGTACTTC | TRBV7-6 | TRBD1 | TRBJ2-7 | 14 | NA
CASTLTGGDEKLFF | TGTGCCAGCACTTTGACAGGGGGTGATGAAAAACTGTTTTTT | TRBV6-5 | TRBD1 | TRBJ1-4 | 14 | NA
CASSFGVASGRQNPQYF | TGTGCCAGCAGTTTCGGTGTGGCTAGCGGGAGGCAGAATCCGCAGTATTTT | TRBV27 | TRBD2 | TRBJ2-3 | 17 | once
CASSKALGLAGELFF | TGTGCCAGCAGCAAAGCCCTGGGACTAGCCGGGGAGCTGTTTTTT | TRBV21-1 | NA | TRBJ2-2 | 15 | NA
CASSLSLAASTDTQYF | TGTGCCAGCAGCTTATCGCTAGCGGCTAGCACAGATACGCAGTATTTT | TRBV11-2 | TRBD2 | TRBJ2-3 | 16 | NA
CASSGQGREQYF | TGTGCCAGCAGTGGACAGGGTAGAGAGCAGTACTTC | TRBV6-6 | TRBD1 | TRBJ2-5 | 12 | NA
CASSLRTSGSSAGELFF | TGTGCCAGTAGTTTAAGAACTAGCGGGAGCTCCGCCGGGGAGCTGTTTTTT | TRBV19 | TRBD2 | TRBJ2-2 | 17 | NA
CASSLRPGGTDERYF | TGTGCCAGCAGCTTGCGTCCGGGGGGGACGGACGAGCGGTACTTC | TRBV5-6 | TRBD2 | TRBJ2-7 | 15 | NA
CASSVVGDGDRYNTIYF | TGTGCCAGCAGCGTAGTAGGGGATGGGGACAGGTATAACACCATATATTTT | TRBV9 | TRBD1 | TRBJ1-3 | 17 | once
CASSIARQGEQYF | TGTGCCAGTAGTATAGCGAGGCAAGGCGAGCAGTACTTC | TRBV19 | NA | TRBJ2-7 | 13 | NA
CASSPGEASGDEQYF | TGCGCCAGCAGCCCGGGAGAGGCTAGCGGAGACGAGCAGTACTTC | TRBV5-1 | TRBD2 | TRBJ2-7 | 15 | once
CSVRLAGYNEQFF | TGCAGCGTGAGACTAGCGGGGTACAATGAGCAGTTCTTC | TRBV29-1 | TRBD2 | TRBJ2-1 | 13 | NA
CASSPSPRSNEQFF | TGCGCCAGCAGTCCGAGCCCTAGATCCAATGAGCAGTTCTTC | TRBV10-1 | NA | TRBJ2-1 | 14 | NA
CASSLEGASNQPQHF | TGTGCCAGCAGCTTGGAGGGGGCGAGCAATCAGCCCCAGCATTTT | TRBV5-8 | TRBD1 | TRBJ1-5 | 15 | NA
CASSGGPEQFF | TGTGCCAGCAGCGGGGGCCCCGAGCAGTTCTTC | TRBV7-2 | NA | TRBJ2-1 | 11 | few
CASSLRQGETAFF | TGTGCCAGCTCCCTCAGACAGGGGGAGACGGCTTTCTTT | TRBV18 | TRBD1 | TRBJ1-1 | 13 | NA
CASSPGASGGSYNEQFF | TGTGCCAGCAGCCCGGGGGCTAGCGGGGGCTCCTACAATGAGCAGTTCTTC | TRBV5-4 | TRBD2 | TRBJ2-1 | 17 | NA
CASSILAGNTGELFF | TGTGCCAGTAGTATACTAGCAGGTAACACCGGGGAGCTGTTTTTT | TRBV19 | NA | TRBJ2-2 | 15 | NA
CASSLGGRGEQYF | TGTGCCAGCAGTTTAGGGGGCAGGGGCGAGCAGTACTTC | TRBV27 | NA | TRBJ2-7 | 13 | NA
CSSSQGQFSNQPQHF | TGTTCCAGCAGCCAGGGACAGTTTAGCAATCAGCCCCAGCATTTT | TRBV7-9 | TRBD1 | TRBJ1-5 | 15 | NA
CASSRGVIGHEQYF | TGTGCCAGCTCCAGGGGGGTAATCGGCCACGAGCAGTACTTC | TRBV27 | NA | TRBJ2-7 | 14 | NA
CASSPPAWREGYEQYF | TGTGCCAGCAGCCCGCCGGCTTGGCGGGAGGGCTACGAGCAGTACTTC | TRBV27 | TRBD2 | TRBJ2-7 | 16 | NA
CASTGPPRTSGDNEQFF | TGTGCCAGCACGGGCCCCCCTCGGACTAGCGGTGACAATGAGCAGTTCTTC | TRBV9 | TRBD2 | TRBJ2-1 | 17 | NA
CASSPSGGMNTEAFF | TGTGCCAGCTCACCATCCGGGGGGATGAACACTGAAGCTTTCTTT | TRBV18 | NA | TRBJ1-1 | 15 | NA
CASSSGTSGSDEQFF | TGTGCCAGCAGTTCCGGGACTAGCGGGAGCGATGAGCAGTTCTTC | TRBV27 | TRBD2 | TRBJ2-1 | 15 | NA
CASSLSPDRPSGNTIYF | TGCGCCAGCAGCTTGTCTCCGGACAGGCCCTCTGGAAACACCATATATTTT | TRBV5-1 | TRBD1 | TRBJ1-3 | 17 | NA
CASSRSDRGLNEQFF | TGTGCCAGTAGTCGGTCGGACAGGGGGCTAAATGAGCAGTTCTTC | TRBV19 | TRBD1 | TRBJ2-1 | 15 | NA
CASSIVGLSYEQYF | TGTGCCAGTAGTATAGTGGGACTTTCCTACGAGCAGTACTTC | TRBV19 | NA | TRBJ2-7 | 14 | NA
CASSLGSGTSYEQYF | TGTGCCAGCAGTTTAGGTAGCGGGACCTCCTACGAGCAGTACTTC | TRBV28 | TRBD2 | TRBJ2-7 | 15 | NA